This passage covers 5 T cell receptor beta chains from one sample sequenced in a study of beta chain features in type 1 diabetes. Every bit of the isolated RNA underwent reverse transcription, so sequencing read expressed TCRB transcripts. Repertoires were generated with immunoSEQ multiplex PCR, while TCRdb's copy carries only in-frame clones and drops some. The sample lists a few hundred thousand clones, roughly 11% seen once, with about 1.2% in the top ten. Sequenced material: central memory CD4+ T cells from blood. All receptors derive from a man aged 18 to 30 in good health.

This clone occurred a few times. The V gene is TRBV7-2, the J gene TRBJ1-5, with a weak D call TRBD1 (5 bases). Germline CDR1 reads SGHTA; CDR2 reads FQGNSA. The V end lost 5 bases, the J end lost 4 bases, and 9 bases lay between the germline ends. The CDR3 runs to 13 residues. CDR3: CASSLGENQPQHF. In DNA form, the CDR3 reads TGTGCCAGCAGCCTGGGGGAAAATCAGCCCCAGCATTTT.

This clone was seen a few times. This chain joins TRBV4-1 and TRBJ2-7, with 7 bases matching TRBD2. The germline V gene encodes CDR1 MGHRA and CDR2 YSYEKL. The ends lost 1 base at V and 3 bases at J; junction bases unmatched: 6. There are 15 residues in the CDR3. Written as DNA, the CDR3 is TGCGCCAGCAGCCAAGTGGGCCGGGGGGACTACGAGCAGTACTTC. Protein sequence: CASSQVGRGDYEQYF.

This rearrangement joins TRBV12-2 to TRBJ2-7. TRBV12-2 has pseudogene status. The CDR3 is made up of 13 amino acids. The CDR3: CATTLGDSYEQYF. DNA for the CDR3: TGTGCCACCACCCTTGGGGACTCCTACGAGCAGTACTTC.

The V gene is TRBV7-2, the J gene TRBJ2-3, with D perhaps matching TRBD2 (5 bases). In germline, CDR1 is SGHTA, CDR2 FQGNSA. The CDR3 spans 14 residues. The V end lost 5 bases, the J end lost 0 bases, and 9 bases lay between the germline ends. The CDR3: CASSRGWSTDTQYF. The CDR3 DNA reads TGTGCCAGCAGCCGCGGGTGGAGCACAGATACGCAGTATTTT.

This clone was seen at least ten times. Sequence at one end of the junction differs from germline and may be a read error. The gene calls are TRBV6-1 and TRBJ2-6; 8 nucleotides line up with TRBD1. This CDR3 has 17 residues. Germline V gene sequence: CDR1 MNHNS, CDR2 SASEGT. CDR3 nucleotide sequence: TGTGCCATCAGTGAGAGGACAGGGCCCTCTGGGGCCAACGTCCTGACTTTC. This encodes CAISERTGPSGANVLTF.